The clone carrying this T cell receptor beta chain was detected only once. Every unsorted PBMC PCR replicate was loaded with about 300 ng DNA, approximately 30,000 T cell genomes. Profiling relied on immunoSEQ multiplex PCR, and the TCRdb table lists in-frame clones only, not all of them. This sample has 400,000 to 600,000 clones, with about 85% found just once. These data are taken from a study of shared clonotypes between healthy human individuals. On the study more broadly: The composition of the donors was two women and three men aged 18 to 49.

This CDR3 has 14 residues. Germline V CDR1 and CDR2: GTSNPN, SVGIG (reference sequence). The J segment lost 2 bases and the V segment lost 1 base, leaving 1 base of the junction unmatched. Donors comprised only Caucasian adults living in Nashville, Tennessee. V gene TRBV30 combines with J gene TRBJ2-1, with 8 bases lining up with TRBD1. Sequenced input: PBMCs. This clonotype was obtained from a middle-aged woman in good health. Some clones in this sample may be carry-over from other donors' samples. CDR3 residues: CAWSARGPYNEQFF. The CDR3 DNA follows: TGTGCCTGGAGTGCCAGGGGGCCCTACAATGAGCAGTTCTTC.